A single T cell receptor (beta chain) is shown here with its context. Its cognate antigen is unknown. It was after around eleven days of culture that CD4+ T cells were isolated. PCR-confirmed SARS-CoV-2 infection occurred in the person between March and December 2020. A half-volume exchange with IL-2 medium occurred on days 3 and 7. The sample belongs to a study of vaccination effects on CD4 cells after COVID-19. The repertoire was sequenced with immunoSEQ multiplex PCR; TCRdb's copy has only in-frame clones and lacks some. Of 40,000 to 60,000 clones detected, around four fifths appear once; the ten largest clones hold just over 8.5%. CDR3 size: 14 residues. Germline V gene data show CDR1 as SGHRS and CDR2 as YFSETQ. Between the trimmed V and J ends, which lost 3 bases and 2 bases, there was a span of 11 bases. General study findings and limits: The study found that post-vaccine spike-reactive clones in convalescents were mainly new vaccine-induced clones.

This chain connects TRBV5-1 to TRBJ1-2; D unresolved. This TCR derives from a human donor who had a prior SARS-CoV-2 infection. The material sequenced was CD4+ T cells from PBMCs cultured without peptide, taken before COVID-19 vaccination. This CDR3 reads CASSSESWNYGYTF. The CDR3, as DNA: TGCGCCAGCAGCTCCGAAAGTTGGAACTATGGCTACACCTTC. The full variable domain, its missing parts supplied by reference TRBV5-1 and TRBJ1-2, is KAGVTQTPRYLIKTRGQQVTLSCSPISGHRSVSWYQQTPGQGLQFLFEYFSETQRNKGNFPGRFSGRQFSNSRSEMNVSTLELGDSALYLCASSSESWNYGYTFGSGTRLTVV.